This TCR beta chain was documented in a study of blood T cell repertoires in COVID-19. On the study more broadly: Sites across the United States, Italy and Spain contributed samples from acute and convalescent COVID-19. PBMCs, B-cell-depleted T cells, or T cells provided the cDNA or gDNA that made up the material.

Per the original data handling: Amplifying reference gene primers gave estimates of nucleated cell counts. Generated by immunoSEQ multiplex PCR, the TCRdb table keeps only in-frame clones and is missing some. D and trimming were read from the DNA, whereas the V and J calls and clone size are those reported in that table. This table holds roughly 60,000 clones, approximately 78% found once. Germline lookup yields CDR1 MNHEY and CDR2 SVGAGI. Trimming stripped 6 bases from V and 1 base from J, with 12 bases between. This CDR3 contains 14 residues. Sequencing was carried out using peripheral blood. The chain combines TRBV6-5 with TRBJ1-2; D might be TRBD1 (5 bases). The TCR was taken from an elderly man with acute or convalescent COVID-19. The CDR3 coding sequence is TGTGCCAGCAGAACCGACAGTCTTAACTATGGCTACACCTTC. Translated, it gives CASRTDSLNYGYTF.